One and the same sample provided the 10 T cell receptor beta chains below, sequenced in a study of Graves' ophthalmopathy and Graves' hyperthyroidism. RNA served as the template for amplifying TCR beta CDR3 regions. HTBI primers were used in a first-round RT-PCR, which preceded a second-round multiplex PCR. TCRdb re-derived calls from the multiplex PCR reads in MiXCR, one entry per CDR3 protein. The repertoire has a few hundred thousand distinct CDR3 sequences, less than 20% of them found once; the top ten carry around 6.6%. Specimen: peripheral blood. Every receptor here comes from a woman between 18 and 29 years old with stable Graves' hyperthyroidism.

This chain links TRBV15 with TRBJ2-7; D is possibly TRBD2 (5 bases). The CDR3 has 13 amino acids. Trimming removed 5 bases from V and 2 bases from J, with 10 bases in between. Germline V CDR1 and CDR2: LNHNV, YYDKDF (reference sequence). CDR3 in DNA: TGTGCCACCAGCCTCCGGAGGACCTACGAGCAGTACTTC. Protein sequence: CATSLRRTYEQYF.

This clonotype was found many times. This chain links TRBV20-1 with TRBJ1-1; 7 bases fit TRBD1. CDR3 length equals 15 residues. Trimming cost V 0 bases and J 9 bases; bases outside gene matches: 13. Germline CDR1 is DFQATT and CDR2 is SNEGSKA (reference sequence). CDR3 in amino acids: CSARDGGTVIPKAFF. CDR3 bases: TGCAGTGCTAGAGATGGGGGGACAGTGATTCCGAAAGCTTTCTTT.

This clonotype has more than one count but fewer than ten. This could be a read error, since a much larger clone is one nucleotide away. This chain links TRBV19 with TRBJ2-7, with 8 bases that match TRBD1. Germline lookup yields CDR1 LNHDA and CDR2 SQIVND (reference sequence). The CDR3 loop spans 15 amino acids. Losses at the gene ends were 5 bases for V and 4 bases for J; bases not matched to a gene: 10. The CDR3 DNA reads TGTGCCAGTAGTGTCTCCAGGGGGCGCTTGTACGAGCAGTACTTC. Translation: CASSVSRGRLYEQYF.

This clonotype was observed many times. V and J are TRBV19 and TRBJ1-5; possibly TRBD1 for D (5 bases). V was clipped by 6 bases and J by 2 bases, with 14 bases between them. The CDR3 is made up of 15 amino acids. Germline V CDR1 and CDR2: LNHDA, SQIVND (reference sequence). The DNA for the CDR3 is TGTGCCAGTAGCCTTACAGGTGGGGGCAATCAGCCCCAGCATTTT. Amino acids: CASSLTGGGNQPQHF.

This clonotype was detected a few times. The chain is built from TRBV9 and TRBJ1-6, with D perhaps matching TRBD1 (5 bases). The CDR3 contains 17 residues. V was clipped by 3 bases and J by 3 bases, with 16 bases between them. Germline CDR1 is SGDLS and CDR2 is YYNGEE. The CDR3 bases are TGTGCCAGCAGCGAGGGGAGGGACGCCCGCTATAATTCACCCCTCCACTTT. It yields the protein CASSEGRDARYNSPLHF.

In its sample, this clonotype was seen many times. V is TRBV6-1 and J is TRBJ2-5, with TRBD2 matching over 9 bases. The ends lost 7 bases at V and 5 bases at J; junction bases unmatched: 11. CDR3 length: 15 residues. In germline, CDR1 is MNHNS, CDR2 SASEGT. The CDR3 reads CASKWFGGGGETQYF. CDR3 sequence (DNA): TGTGCCAGCAAGTGGTTCGGCGGGGGGGGCGAGACCCAGTACTTC.

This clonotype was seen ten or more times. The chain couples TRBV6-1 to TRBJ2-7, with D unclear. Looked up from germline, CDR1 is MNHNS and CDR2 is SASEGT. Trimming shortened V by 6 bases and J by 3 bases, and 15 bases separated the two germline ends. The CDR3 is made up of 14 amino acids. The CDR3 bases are TGTGCCAGCAGCGCCGCGGTACAGCTCTACGAGCAGTACTTC. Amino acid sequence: CASSAAVQLYEQYF.

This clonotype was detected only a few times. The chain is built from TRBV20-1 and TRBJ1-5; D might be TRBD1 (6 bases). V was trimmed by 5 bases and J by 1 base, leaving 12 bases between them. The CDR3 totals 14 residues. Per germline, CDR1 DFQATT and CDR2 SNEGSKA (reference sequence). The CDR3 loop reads CSAGGQGSNQPQHF. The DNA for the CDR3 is TGCAGTGCTGGGGGACAAGGGAGCAATCAGCCCCAGCATTTT.

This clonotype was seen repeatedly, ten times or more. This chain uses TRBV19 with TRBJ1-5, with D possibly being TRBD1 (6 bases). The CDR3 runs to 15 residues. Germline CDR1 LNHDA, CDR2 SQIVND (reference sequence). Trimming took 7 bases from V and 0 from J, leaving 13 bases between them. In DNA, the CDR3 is TGTGCCAGTACCAGACAGGTCACTAGCAATCAGCCCCAGCATTTT. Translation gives CASTRQVTSNQPQHF.

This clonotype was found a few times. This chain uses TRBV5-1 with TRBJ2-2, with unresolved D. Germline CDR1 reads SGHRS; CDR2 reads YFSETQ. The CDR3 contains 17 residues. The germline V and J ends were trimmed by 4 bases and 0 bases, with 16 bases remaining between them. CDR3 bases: TGCGCCAGCAGCGAGTTTTTGGCAGCCGCGAACACCGGGGAGCTGTTTTTT. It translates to CASSEFLAAANTGELFF.